A selection of T cell receptor beta chains follows, all from one sample in a study of blood T cell repertoires in COVID-19. Here immunoSEQ multiplex PCR was the method, and the copy in TCRdb shows in-frame clones only, minus some. Of 95,000 to 150,000 clones listed, approximately 90% are singletons. Sample: peripheral blood. The source of these receptors is a man aged 70 or older with active or convalescent COVID-19. The CDR3 runs from the conserved cysteine through the conserved F or W. A D gene is named only where the DNA matches it firmly. Only part of the rows carry a size: once, few, many, or a class if the clone is expanded.

>TRBD1|-|TRBV6-5|TRBJ1-1
CASSYGTANTEAFF
TGTGCCAGCAGTTACGGGACAGCGAACACTGAAGCTTTCTTT
>TRBD2|-|TRBV9|TRBJ2-1
CASSAGGTKAQFF
TGTGCCAGCAGCGCCGGGGGGACTAAAGCTCAGTTCTTC
>-|-|TRBV6-5|TRBJ2-3
CASSPGTSTDTQYF
TGTGCCAGCAGCCCCGGGACAAGCACAGATACGCAGTATTTT
>TRBD2|-|TRBV18|TRBJ2-5
CASSRLAEETQYF
TGTGCCAGCTCACGACTAGCGGAAGAGACCCAGTACTTC
>-|-|TRBV5-1|TRBJ1-1
CASSSTGTTEAFF
TGCGCCAGCAGCTCTACAGGGACCACTGAAGCTTTCTTT
>TRBD1|-|TRBV27|TRBJ1-1
CASSKRTGDFMNTEAFF
TGTGCCAGCAGTAAACGGACAGGGGACTTCATGAACACTGAAGCTTTCTTT
>-|-|TRBV7-6|TRBJ1-3
CASSPWQGSGNTIYF
TGTGCCAGCAGCCCCTGGCAGGGATCTGGAAACACCATATATTTT
>TRBD2|-|TRBV7-6|TRBJ2-7
CASSLGGSGSSYEQYF
TGTGCCAGCAGCTTAGGGGGTAGCGGGAGCTCCTACGAGCAGTACTTC
>-|-|TRBV6-5|TRBJ1-5
CASAEGESNQPQHF
TGTGCCAGCGCCGAGGGGGAGAGCAATCAGCCCCAGCATTTT
>TRBD1|-|TRBV5-1|TRBJ2-5
CASSRNPDRGTQYF
TGCGCCAGCAGCAGAAACCCGGACAGGGGTACCCAGTACTTC
>TRBD2|few|TRBV6-5|TRBJ2-2
CASRREGRTGELFF
TGTGCCAGCAGGCGGGAGGGCCGCACCGGGGAGCTGTTTTTT
>TRBD2|-|TRBV2|TRBJ2-5
CASSKGVAGPETQYF
TGTGCCAGCTCAAAGGGGGTAGCGGGACCGGAGACCCAGTACTTC
>-|-|TRBV6-6|TRBJ2-7
CASRSDIISYEQYF
TGTGCCAGCAGATCCGACATAATCTCCTACGAGCAGTACTTC
>-|-|TRBV2|TRBJ2-1
CASSADSLSYNEQFF
TGTGCCAGCTCCGCGGATAGTCTTTCCTACAATGAGCAGTTCTTC
>-|once|TRBV5-5|TRBJ1-3
CASSSEGSTGNTIYF
TGTGCCAGCAGCTCCGAGGGATCTACTGGAAACACCATATATTTT
>-|once|TRBV27|TRBJ1-5
CASSSGTSMGNQPQHF
TGTGCCAGCAGTTCCGGGACATCCATGGGCAATCAGCCCCAGCATTTT
>-|-|TRBV6-5|TRBJ1-1
CASSFLTGNTEAFF
TGTGCCAGCAGCTTTCTCACAGGGAACACTGAAGCTTTCTTT
>-|-|TRBV27|TRBJ1-4
CASSSPEKSTNEKLFF
TGTGCCAGCAGTTCCCCCGAGAAGTCAACTAATGAAAAACTGTTTTTT
>-|-|TRBV2|TRBJ1-5
CASSLAGGSNQPQHF
TGTGCCAGCAGTTTGGCAGGCGGGAGCAATCAGCCCCAGCATTTT
>TRBD1|-|TRBV5-1|TRBJ1-6
CASSRGQGARSDSPLHF
TGCGCCAGCAGCCGGGGACAGGGGGCTCGGTCGGATTCACCCCTCCACTTT
>TRBD2|-|TRBV3-1/TRBV3-2|TRBJ2-2
CASSQERGLAGGDGELFF
TGTGCCAGCAGCCAAGAACGGGGACTAGCGGGAGGAGACGGGGAGCTGTTTTTT
>-|-|TRBV6-5|TRBJ1-1
CASSYSGSGATEAFF
TGTGCCAGCAGTTACTCGGGTTCAGGGGCCACTGAAGCTTTCTTT
>-|-|TRBV9|TRBJ2-5
CASSVEVAGETQYF
TGTGCCAGCAGCGTAGAAGTAGCAGGGGAGACCCAGTACTTC
>TRBD2|-|TRBV4-2|TRBJ2-7
CASSQDLTSGGSYEQYF
TGTGCCAGCAGCCAAGATCTAACTAGCGGTGGCTCCTACGAGCAGTACTTC
>TRBD2|-|TRBV6-5|TRBJ2-5
CASSYSGGRGETQYF
TGTGCCAGCAGTTACTCGGGCGGGAGGGGGGAGACCCAGTACTTC
>-|-|TRBV6-1|TRBJ2-7
CASSEAYSAGIYEQYF
TGTGCCAGCAGTGAAGCGTATTCGGCAGGCATCTACGAGCAGTACTTC
>-|few|TRBV7-8|TRBJ1-5
CASSLVDGHPSRNQPQHF
TGTGCCAGCAGCTTAGTTGACGGACACCCCAGTCGCAATCAGCCCCAGCATTTT
>TRBD2|-|TRBV29-1|TRBJ2-1
CSVRLAGVSYEQFF
TGCAGCGTCAGACTCGCGGGAGTTAGCTATGAGCAGTTCTTC
>-|-|TRBV29-1|TRBJ1-3
CSVLRFAGSGNTIYF
TGCAGCGTTCTCCGGTTCGCGGGCTCTGGAAACACCATATATTTT
>TRBD1|-|TRBV24-1|TRBJ2-3
CATRTNRGSTDTQYF
TGTGCCACCAGAACAAACAGGGGGAGCACAGATACGCAGTATTTT
>TRBD1|-|TRBV4-1|TRBJ2-7
CASSQEGQGAYEQYF
TGCGCCAGCAGCCAAGAAGGGCAGGGGGCCTACGAGCAGTACTTC
>-|-|TRBV19|TRBJ2-5
CASSIGGQGPETQYF
TGTGCCAGTAGTATTGGAGGGCAAGGTCCAGAGACCCAGTACTTC
>TRBD1|-|TRBV18|TRBJ2-5
CASRTGSETQYF
TGTGCCAGCCGGACAGGGAGTGAGACCCAGTACTTC
>-|-|TRBV5-1|TRBJ2-5
CASSLGDYPKETQYF
TGCGCCAGCAGCTTGGGTGACTATCCAAAAGAGACCCAGTACTTC
>-|-|TRBV6-5|TRBJ1-2
CASSRGVANYGYTF
TGTGCCAGCAGCCGCGGAGTAGCTAACTATGGCTACACCTTC
>-|-|TRBV5-4|TRBJ2-7
CASSLDRSYEQYF
TGTGCCAGCAGTCTCGACAGGTCCTACGAGCAGTACTTC
>-|-|TRBV11-2|TRBJ2-5
CASSPNRFGTRRETQYF
TGTGCCAGCAGCCCCAACCGGTTCGGGACTCGCCGAGAGACCCAGTACTTC
>TRBD1|-|TRBV7-3|TRBJ2-6
CASSAGTGGWSGANVLTF
TGTGCCAGCAGCGCCGGGACAGGGGGCTGGTCTGGGGCCAACGTCCTGACTTTC
>-|-|TRBV21-1|TRBJ2-7
CASSKKGLAGGGEQYF
TGTGCCAGCAGCAAAAAGGGACTAGCGGGAGGAGGTGAGCAGTACTTC
>TRBD1|-|TRBV4-1|TRBJ1-4
CASSQYRTGALVEKLFF
TGCGCCAGCAGCCAATACCGGACAGGGGCGCTTGTTGAAAAACTGTTTTTT
>TRBD2|-|TRBV27|TRBJ2-5
CASSSGLVAGLLAETQYF
TGTGCCAGCAGTTCGGGACTGGTAGCGGGCCTCCTAGCAGAGACCCAGTACTTC
>-|-|TRBV3-1/TRBV3-2|TRBJ2-5
CASSPLQETQYF
TGTGCCAGCAGTCCCCTCCAAGAGACCCAGTACTTC
>-|-|TRBV27|TRBJ2-7
CASSFGGRLPGEQYF
TGTGCCAGCAGTTTTGGGGGCCGGTTACCGGGGGAGCAGTACTTC
>-|-|TRBV29-1|TRBJ1-1
CSVAPLQGMNTEAFF
TGCAGCGTGGCCCCCTTACAGGGCATGAACACTGAAGCTTTCTTT